These 25 T cell receptor beta chains share one sample of origin, sequenced in a study of T cell repertoires in cytomegalovirus infection. TCRdb redid the calling of the reads with MiXCR, one entry per CDR3 protein. The table includes around 210,000 distinct CDR3 sequences, around 6.6% detected once. The sample comprised PBMCs. These receptors originate from a human donor in good health (CMV status not recorded). Some clones in this sample may be carry-over from other donors' samples.

This clonotype has a handful of counts. The chain joins TRBV29-1 to TRBJ2-5; D is ambiguous. The CDR3 totals 13 residues. Per germline, CDR1 SQVTM and CDR2 ANQGSEA. V lost 4 bases, J lost 4 bases, and 13 bases lay in between. The CDR3 coding sequence is TGCAGCGTTGCACAAATCATAGGAGAGACCCAGTACTTC. This translates into CSVAQIIGETQYF.

This chain connects TRBV20-1 to TRBJ2-5; 15 nucleotides align to TRBD2. Looked up from germline, CDR1 is DFQATT and CDR2 is SNEGSKA (reference sequence). V shed 5 bases, J shed 3 bases, and the junction held 7 bases outside the gene matches. The CDR3 sequence is 16 residues long. The CDR3 sequence is CSAPGLAGGLEETQYF. The CDR3 bases are TGCAGTGCTCCAGGACTAGCGGGGGGGCTTGAAGAGACCCAGTACTTC.

This clonotype was recorded many times. The rearrangement joins TRBV6-2 or TRBV6-3 to TRBJ2-2; 8 nucleotides match TRBD2. Looked up from germline, CDR1 is MNHEY and CDR2 is SVGEGT. V lost 5 bases and J lost 0; bases outside the gene matches: 2. CDR3 length equals 15 residues. The CDR3 spells CASSGAGANTGELFF. In nucleotides, the CDR3 is TGTGCCAGCAGTGGAGCGGGGGCGAACACCGGGGAGCTGTTTTTT.

This clonotype has more than one count but fewer than ten. V usage is TRBV25-1 and J usage is TRBJ2-7; D tentatively reads TRBD1 or TRBD2 (5 bases each). This CDR3 has 14 residues. Germline values: CDR1 MGHDK, CDR2 SYGVNS. Trimming took 1 base from V and 1 from J, leaving 8 bases between them. CDR3 region: CASSEFGGSYEQYF. The CDR3 DNA follows: TGTGCCAGCAGTGAATTTGGGGGTTCCTACGAGCAGTACTTC.

The table lists this clonotype with many counts. As DNA, the CDR3 is TGCGCCACTTCGCTCGCCCTGGTAGGGGGTAGGACTCCCAGGGCGAATGAGCAGTTCTTC. Encoded protein: CATSLALVGGRTPRANEQFF. The V and J genes are TRBV5-1 and TRBJ2-1, with a tentative D call TRBD1 (6 bases). The CDR3 is 20 residues long. Germline assignment: CDR1 SGHRS and CDR2 YFSETQ. V gave up 9 bases and J gave up 7 bases, with 38 bases separating them.

This clonotype was observed a handful of times. The rearrangement links TRBV18 to TRBJ1-2; a weak D match, TRBD1 (6 bases). The CDR3 spans 17 residues. Trimming shortened V by 0 bases and J by 12 bases, and 26 bases separated the two germline ends. Per germline, CDR1 KGHSH and CDR2 LQKENI. The CDR3 spells CASSPPNVKEQGRGNTF. The CDR3 nucleotides read TGTGCCAGCTCACCACCAAACGTAAAAGAACAGGGAAGAGGAAACACCTTC.

This clonotype has ten or more counts. The rearrangement uses TRBV23-1 and TRBJ1-2, with 8 nucleotides matching TRBD1. TRBV23-1 is placed among ORFs of uncertain function. The CDR3 sequence is 15 residues long. Unmatched junction bases numbered 6, after V lost 4 bases and J lost 2 bases. CDR3 coding DNA: TGCGCCAGCAGTCCACGACAGGGGTGGAACTATGGCTACACCTTC. Its translation: CASSPRQGWNYGYTF.

This clonotype was seen ten or more times. The chain recombines TRBV5-4 with TRBJ2-1; perhaps TRBD2 as D (6 bases). This CDR3 region has 15 residues. The V and J ends lost 4 bases and 5 bases respectively, with 16 bases between them. Germline values: CDR1 SGHNT, CDR2 YYREEE (reference sequence). CDR3 sequence (DNA): TGTGCCAGCAGCACGGGCGGGATGGACAACAATGAGCAGTTCTTC. Amino acids: CASSTGGMDNNEQFF.

Only a few counts were recorded for this clonotype. The rearrangement uses TRBV19 and TRBJ2-1; D is perhaps TRBD1 or TRBD2 (5 bases each). Trimming shortened V by 6 bases and J by 8 bases, and 20 bases separated the two germline ends. The CDR3 loop spans 15 amino acids. CDR1 is LNHDA and CDR2 is SQIVND in the germline V gene (reference sequence). The CDR3 bases are TGTGCCAGTAGCGAACGACAACTAGTGGGGGATGAGCAGTTCTTC. Translation gives CASSERQLVGDEQFF.

In its sample, this clonotype was seen a few times. The V gene is TRBV4-2, the J gene TRBJ2-4, with TRBD1 matching 12 bases. V lost 0 bases to trimming and J lost 6 bases; unmatched junction nucleotides: 9. Germline-derived CDR1 and CDR2 are LGHNA and YNFKEQ. The CDR3 extends over 18 amino acids. The CDR3 nucleotides are TGTGCCAGCAGCCAAGATAGTCTAGGGACAGGGGGCAGAAACATTCAGTACTTC. Translation: CASSQDSLGTGGRNIQYF.

Note on this clonotype: Being one base from a much bigger clone, this may be a read error. The chain combines TRBV20-1 with TRBJ1-5, with no clear D. Germline V gene data show CDR1 as DFQATT and CDR2 as SNEGSKA (reference sequence). This CDR3 spans 15 amino acids. The CDR3 reads CRAIAAQGSNQPQHF. The CDR3 nucleotides read TGCAGAGCTATAGCGGCCCAAGGGTCCAATCAGCCCCAGCATTTT.

This clonotype was seen repeatedly, ten times or more. V usage is TRBV7-3 and J usage is TRBJ2-2, with TRBD1 identical over 9 bases. The V gene end was trimmed by 4 bases and the J gene end by 7 bases; junction bases not matched to a gene: 7. Germline-derived CDR1 and CDR2 are SGHTA and FQGTGA. This CDR3 contains 15 residues. The CDR3 nucleotides read TGTGCCAGCAGCTCAAAACAGGGGGCCGACGGGGAGCTGTTTTTT. It codes for CASSSKQGADGELFF.

This clonotype has a count of ten or more. This rearrangement joins TRBV7-3 to TRBJ2-3; 8 bases are a match to TRBD2. Germline V gene data show CDR1 as SGHTA and CDR2 as FQGTGA. V lost 3 bases and J lost 1; bases outside the gene matches: 6. The CDR3 spans 16 residues. The CDR3 sequence: CASSLGVAGRTDTQYF. The DNA of the CDR3 is TGTGCCAGCAGCTTGGGAGTAGCGGGGCGCACAGATACGCAGTATTTT.

This clonotype was counted between two and nine times. The rearrangement uses TRBV5-5 and TRBJ1-2, with D possibly TRBD1 on 6 matching bases. The CDR3 spans 13 residues. V was cut by 5 bases and J by 0 bases, with 8 bases left in between. Germline V lookup: CDR1 SGHKS, CDR2 YYEKEE (reference sequence). Written as DNA, the CDR3 is TGTGCCAGCAGGAACAGGGCTAACTATGGCTACACCTTC. Translation gives CASRNRANYGYTF.

This clonotype was seen ten or more times. The rearrangement joins TRBV2 to TRBJ1-5; no firm D call. CDR3 length: 12 residues. Germline assignment: CDR1 SNHLY and CDR2 FYNNEI. Trimming took 4 bases from V and 6 from J, leaving 7 bases between them. The CDR3 sequence is CASSVGGQPQHF. In DNA form, the CDR3 reads TGTGCCAGCAGTGTTGGAGGTCAGCCCCAGCATTTT. Together with reference TRBV2 and TRBJ1-5, the CDR3 gives the full variable domain: EPEVTQTPSHQVTQMGQEVILRCVPISNHLYFYWYRQILGQKVEFLVSFYNNEISEKSEIFDDQFSVERPDGSNFTLKIRSTKLEDSAMYFCASSVGGQPQHFGDGTRLSIL.

This clonotype was detected ten times or more. The genes are TRBV7-3 and TRBJ2-6, with D perhaps TRBD1 (5 bases). V was pared by 3 bases and J by 1 base, with 7 bases between. Germline V gene lookup returns CDR1 SGHTA and CDR2 FQGTGA. The CDR3 runs 15 residues. Here the CDR3 DNA reads TGTGCCAGCAGCTTTAGACAGTCTGGGGCCAACGTCCTGACTTTC. It codes for CASSFRQSGANVLTF.

This clonotype was seen ten or more times. The chain carries TRBV4-3 and TRBJ1-6; 7 bases map to TRBD1. After removal of 1 base from V and 7 bases from J, the junction contained 10 bases not matched to a gene. CDR1 and CDR2 from the germline V gene are LGHNA and YSLEER. The CDR3 has 17 amino acids. CDR3 DNA: TGCGCCAGCAGCCAAGGACCCCCGACAGGGACAAATTCACCCCTCCACTTT. Its protein product is CASSQGPPTGTNSPLHF.

This clonotype was seen ten or more times. V gene TRBV20-1 combines with J gene TRBJ2-1; 8 bases are shared with TRBD2. From germline, CDR1 is DFQATT and CDR2 SNEGSKA (reference sequence). This CDR3 region has 15 residues. The V segment lost 0 bases and the J segment 9 bases; nucleotides outside the gene matches: 10. DNA of the CDR3: TGCAGTGCTAGAGATCCGACGGGGGGGCCCCCTGAGCAGTTCTTC. Its protein is CSARDPTGGPPEQFF.

This clonotype was seen at least ten times. V gene TRBV15 combines with J gene TRBJ1-3, with 7 bases lining up with TRBD1. Germline CDR1 reads LNHNV; CDR2 reads YYDKDF (reference sequence). The CDR3 loop spans 18 amino acids. The J segment lost 4 bases and the V segment lost 5 bases, leaving 17 bases of the junction unmatched. As DNA, the CDR3 is TGTGCCACCAGCGGACAGGAGGACATCTCCTATCCCGGAAACACCATATATTTT. Its translation: CATSGQEDISYPGNTIYF. Filled out from reference TRBV15 and TRBJ1-3, the complete variable domain reads DAMVIQNPRYQVTQFGKPVTLSCSQTLNHNVMYWYQQKSSQAPKLLFHYYDKDFNNEADTPDNFQSRRPNTSFCFLDIRSPGLGDTAMYLCATSGQEDISYPGNTIYFGEGSWLTVV.

This clonotype was detected ten times or more. DNA for the CDR3: TGCGCCAGCAGCCAAGGAAGGACTAGCGGGGGGGACACAGATACGCAGTATTTT. Translating gives CASSQGRTSGGDTDTQYF. The chain carries TRBV4-3 and TRBJ2-3; the match to TRBD2 covers 15 bases. There are 18 residues in the CDR3. Looked up from germline, CDR1 is LGHNA and CDR2 is YSLEER. Trimming at V came to 1 base and at J to 2 bases, leaving 4 bases not matched to a gene.

This clonotype was counted many times. This rearrangement joins TRBV20-1 to TRBJ2-5; the match to TRBD2 covers 9 bases. The CDR3 runs 15 residues. Germline V gene data show CDR1 as DFQATT and CDR2 as SNEGSKA (reference sequence). V was pared by 4 bases and J by 1 base, with 7 bases of the junction left unmatched. CDR3 sequence reads: CSATPGTSPQETQYF. CDR3 sequence (DNA): TGCAGTGCTACCCCCGGGACTAGCCCCCAAGAGACCCAGTACTTC.

This clonotype has a count of ten or more. The chain combines TRBV7-2 with TRBJ1-2; 7 bases agree with TRBD1. The CDR3 runs to 18 residues. Germline CDR1 and CDR2: SGHTA and FQGNSA. V was clipped by 5 bases and J by 3 bases; unmatched bases: 18. The CDR3 region has the DNA TGTGCCAGCAGCCCCCACCGTCTCGGCAGGGGGTCTTACTATGGCTACACCTTC. This encodes CASSPHRLGRGSYYGYTF.

This clonotype was counted many times. The CDR3 spells CASGQEANYGYTF. CDR3 bases: TGCGCCAGCGGCCAGGAGGCGAACTATGGCTACACCTTC. This chain joins TRBV5-1 and TRBJ1-2, with D unclear. The CDR3 totals 13 residues. Trimming took off 7 bases at V and 2 bases at J, with 12 bases between the two ends. CDR1 is SGHRS, CDR2 YFSETQ, per germline.

As to this clonotype: This may be a read error, as it is one base from a much larger clone. The CDR3 carries no conserved terminal phenylalanine or tryptophan, so it likely arises from a read error. The chain has TRBV11-3 and TRBJ2-3; TRBD1 is a possible D gene (5 bases). Trimming left V 3 bases short and J 6 bases short, with 13 bases between. The V gene's germline CDR1 is SGHNT and CDR2 YENEEA. CDR3 size: 14 residues. The CDR3 sequence is CASSFGQPGDTQYY. Written as DNA, the CDR3 is TGTGCCAGCAGCTTCGGACAACCTGGGGATACGCAGTATTAT.

In this sample, this clonotype turned up many times. The V call is TRBV19, the J call TRBJ1-6, with a possible D match to TRBD1 (5 bases). Per germline, CDR1 LNHDA and CDR2 SQIVND (reference sequence). This CDR3 is 14 amino acids long. Trimming took 5 bases from V and 7 from J, leaving 12 bases between them. The CDR3 region has the DNA TGTGCCAGTAGTTCGTCGGGGGTAAATTCACCCCTCCACTTT. Amino acid sequence: CASSSSGVNSPLHF.